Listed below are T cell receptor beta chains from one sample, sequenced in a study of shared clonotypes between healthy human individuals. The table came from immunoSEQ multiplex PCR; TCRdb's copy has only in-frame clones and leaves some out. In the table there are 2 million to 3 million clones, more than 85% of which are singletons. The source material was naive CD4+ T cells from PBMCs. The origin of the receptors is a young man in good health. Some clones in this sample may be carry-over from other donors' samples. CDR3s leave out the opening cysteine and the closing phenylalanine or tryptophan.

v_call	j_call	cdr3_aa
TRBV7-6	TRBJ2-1	ASSLGQNNEQF
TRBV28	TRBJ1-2	ASSSGGKGYGYT
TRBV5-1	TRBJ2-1	ASSLGSYNEQF
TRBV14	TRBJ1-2	ASSLGRYGYT
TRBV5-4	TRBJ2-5	ASSLLAGGETQY
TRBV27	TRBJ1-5	ASSSYRERGSQPQH
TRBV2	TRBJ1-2	ASSDRGIGYT
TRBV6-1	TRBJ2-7	ASSSGANSYEQY
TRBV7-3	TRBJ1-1	ASSSQGNTEAF
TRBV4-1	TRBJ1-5	ASSHAGTSNQPQH
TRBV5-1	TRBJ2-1	ASSLLAVRPQEQF
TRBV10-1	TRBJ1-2	ASPGGREEGYT
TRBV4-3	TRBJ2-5	ASSQDLDRVETQY
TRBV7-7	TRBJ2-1	ASSPWHPSGYNEQF
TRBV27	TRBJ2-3	ASSLDVVGDTQY
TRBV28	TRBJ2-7	ASSRGLGGPVGEQY
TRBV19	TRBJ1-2	ASSAATSGQGRLYGYT
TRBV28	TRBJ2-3	ALTRDRAVNTQY
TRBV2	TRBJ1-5	ASSALLPNQPQH
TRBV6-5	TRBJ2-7	ASSYDRVVGEQY
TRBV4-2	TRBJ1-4	ATAGTGYEKLF
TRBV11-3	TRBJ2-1	ASSDGPNEQF
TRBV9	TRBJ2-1	ASSRNLGREGLNEQF
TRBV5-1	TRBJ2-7	ASSYRDSSYEQY
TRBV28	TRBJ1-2	ASSLSHRGGGYT
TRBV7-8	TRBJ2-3	ASSPRGGTGVIDTQY
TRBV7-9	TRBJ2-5	ASSPGTGNQETQY
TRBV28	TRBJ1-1	ASITSGQGASEAF
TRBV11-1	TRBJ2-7	ASSLVLKPNSVQY
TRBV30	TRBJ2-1	AWSVSGNEQF
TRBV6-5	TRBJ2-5	ASSFNSGLQGETQY
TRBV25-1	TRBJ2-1	ASSASSLRSNEQF
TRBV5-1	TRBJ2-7	ASSLEQITYEQY
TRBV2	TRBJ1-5	ASSESTGRQPQH
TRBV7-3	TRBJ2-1	ASSPSNGVAYNEQF
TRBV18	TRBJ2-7	ASSPSIAGVNEQY